This T cell receptor (beta chain) was recorded in a study of shared clonotypes between healthy human individuals (dated by TCRdb to 2020 to 2021). With regard to the full study: The cohort included a few men and a couple of women between 18 and 49 years of age. To increase sequencing depth and limit assay-specific biases, TCR repertoire library preparation and sequencing were carried out by different laboratories using diverse techniques. Blood TCR repertoires of roughly 5 healthy adults were deeply sequenced to estimate repertoire size and the extent of clonotype sharing between individuals. Leukapheresis yielded between about 0.85 and 10 billion PBMCs per donor. For each donor, CD4 naive and CD4 memory were each given three plates, CD8 naive was given two plates, and CD8 memory was given one plate. Paper-wide results and their limitations: Clonotypes shared by all four sorted-subset donors showed higher generation probabilities than non-shared clonotypes. Pairwise subsampling led to the expectation that sequencing depth would affect the degree of clonotype sharing among donors. Incomplete sequencing was indicated by rarefaction of sorted-subset datasets, despite the large sequencing depth. Sampling was restricted to blood, and TCR repertoires in tissues likely differ from the TCR repertoires found in blood. Larger estimated clonotype richness was generally found for naive subsets than for memory subsets. Sharing across several donors was observed for 5% to 6.5% of naive CD4, 3.5% of naive CD8, 2% to 2.5% of memory CD4, and roughly 0.4% of memory CD8 clonotypes. The small number of donors limited the genetic and exposure-history diversity represented.

CD8 naive samples consisted of CD45RO-negative cells that were positively selected for CCR7, yielding a CD45RA+CCR7+ population without TemRA cells. Donors were healthy HIV-negative adults with no recently reported acute infections or vaccinations. Only Caucasian adults living in Nashville, Tennessee, USA were represented among the donors. Blood was collected by leukapheresis, and PBMCs were isolated by Ficoll-Histopaque density gradient centrifugation and then cryopreserved in liquid nitrogen vapor phase. Analytical flow cytometry was used to check the purity and quantity of every magnetically sorted T cell population. Each sorted fraction had its genomic DNA isolated and then quantified by UV absorbance on a Nanodrop 2000c. TCR CDR3 regions were amplified from genomic DNA by multiplex PCR using the deep immunoSEQ assay. Extracted genomic DNA from each cell subset was spread evenly across all wells of several immunoSEQ 96-well plates, with each plate serving as a replicate. Each replicate PCR for sorted subsets received 200 ng genomic DNA, equal to about 30,000 T cell genomes. Purified libraries were quantified with a Qubit 3.0 fluorometer, sized on a Bioanalyzer 2100, and re-quantified with the KAPA Library Quantification kit. Every immunoSEQ 96-well plate was sequenced on a dedicated single-read 150-cycle Illumina NextSeq 550 flow cell. In the paper's pipeline: The immunoSEQ output contained only junctional sequences without quality scores, so filtering could not match that applied to full-length reads. To assign V/J genes and CDR3, sequences were annotated using PyIR, a Python wrapper for IgBLAST v1.9, with IMGT germline references. Reads with weak V/J assignments (E-value above 1e-6), missing CDR3, stop codons, out-of-frame junctions, or ambiguous translated residues were removed. A V3J clonotype was defined by an identical inferred V gene, J gene, and CDR3 amino acid sequence. The percentage overlap between two repertoires was calculated by dividing the number of shared unique clonotypes by the size of the smaller repertoire. Three approaches were used to assess repertoire richness: RTK rarefaction, the Chao1 estimator, and Recon v2.1 estimates of unobserved clonotypes. Generation probabilities for all TCRbeta clonotypes obtained by the gDNA method from a few donors were computed using OLGA. TCRdb carries this immuneACCESS record with in-frame sequences only. Its versions omit some clonotypes, under half of them owing to an unresolved V gene in the studies checked, with the rest unexplained. The V and J calls and clone size come from that table; D and trimming were worked out from the DNA. Recorded for this sample are around 1.9 million clones; about 93% of them occurred a single time. About 1.7% of the sample goes to the ten largest clones.

To note about this clone: Its antigen target is currently unknown. No per-base quality is available; no much larger clone lies one base away.

Trimming takes 8 bases from V and 5 bases from J, and the germline ends sit 15 bases apart. The CDR3 runs 13 residues from the cysteine to the phenylalanine. Only the CDR3 region is kept as DNA, spanning 39 bases read in frame from base 1. The germline V gene encodes CDR1 MNHEY and CDR2 SVGAGI. Material for sequencing was naive CD8+ T cells from PBMCs. The cell subset or site label for this specimen denotes: CD45RA+CCR7+. The chain is made from TRBV6-5 and TRBJ1-1; TRBD1 is possibly the D segment (5 matching bases). This TCR was sampled from a young man in good health. Some clones in this sample may be carry-over from other donors' samples. The nucleotide sequence reads TGTGCCAGCGGACAAAGCAGGGTAACTGAAGCTTTCTTT. It translates as CASGQSRVTEAFF.